This entry is about one T cell receptor beta chain. The repertoire was sequenced with immunoSEQ multiplex PCR; TCRdb's copy has only in-frame clones and lacks some. This repertoire shows roughly 170,000 clones, about nine tenths found once; its top ten account for roughly 20%. The record originates from a study of blood T cell repertoires in COVID-19. Background on the study: T cells, B-cell-depleted T cells, or PBMCs supplied cDNA or gDNA.

The source of this sequence is a man between 65 and 85 years old with active or convalescent COVID-19. Sequencing used peripheral blood.

CDR3: CASSLALAGGNEQFF. The CDR3 nucleotides read TGCGCCAGCAGCTTGGCCCTAGCGGGAGGGAATGAGCAGTTCTTC. The rearrangement uses TRBV5-1 and TRBJ2-1; 12 bases are shared with TRBD2. V dropped 0 bases and J dropped 7; count of bases not matched to a gene: 2. CDR3 length equals 15 residues. Germline loops: CDR1 SGHRS, CDR2 YFSETQ.